This T cell receptor beta chain was identified during a study of tumor-infiltrating lymphocytes in primary liver carcinoma. Constant-region priming of roughly 500 ng total RNA yielded TCR beta cDNA. Slightly modified ARM-PCR, run as three nested multiplex PCR rounds, produced the TCR beta libraries. PCR rounds one and two used TRBV1-TRBV30 forward primers with a C-beta reverse primer for approximately 10 cycles each. TCRdb ran MiXCR on the multiplex PCR reads and lists one entry per CDR3 protein. The data show around 100,000 distinct CDR3 sequences, with over 55% seen just once and just over 9.5% held by the top ten. This clonotype was counted ten times or more. This may arise from a read error, as a much more abundant clone is one base away. Both RNA and DNA were isolated together from around 20-30 mg of bulk tissue that had not been sorted. The CDR3 extends over 13 amino acids. CDR1 is SGHNT, CDR2 YENEEA, per germline.

The chain has TRBV11-3 and TRBJ1-1, with D possibly being TRBD1 (5 bases). The clonotype comes from a woman aged 60-75 years with primary liver carcinoma and hepatitis B virus infection. The sequenced sample was liver tumor tissue from sampling region 5. As for subset: tumor region T5, tumor centre. CDR3 DNA sequence: TGTGCCGGCAGCTCACGACAGAGGCATGAAGCTTTCTTT. It yields the protein CAGSSRQRHEAFF.